This TCR beta chain was identified in a study of T cells in Graves' hyperthyroidism and ophthalmopathy. Uncontrolled infection, other autoimmune disease, pregnancy or lactation led to exclusion. Every diagnosis used clinical symptoms, serum thyroxine and TRAb, thyroid ultrasound and orbital computed tomography. This CDR3 comprises 13 residues. In germline, CDR1 is SGHTS, CDR2 YDEGEE. The V gene lost 0 bases and the J gene lost 18 bases, with 16 bases spanning the gap. From RNA transcripts, TCR beta CDR3 regions were amplified. The HTBI primer set served for first-round RT-PCR of the TCR CDR3. TCRdb reanalysed the multiplex PCR reads using MiXCR and keeps one entry per CDR3 protein. This table has 400,000 to 500,000 distinct CDR3 sequences, roughly 14% appearing once. Regarding this clonotype: Antigen specificity is unknown.

Study conclusions and caveats: Within blood appeared most thyroid clonotypes that had expanded above 0.001.

The chain recombines TRBV5-8 with TRBJ1-6; tentatively, D is TRBD1 (5 bases). The source is a man younger than 30 with Graves' ophthalmopathy. Specimen: blood. The CDR3, as DNA: TGTGCCAGCAGCTTGGGAAACCCGTCCGGGGGCCACTTT. It yields the protein CASSLGNPSGGHF. The whole variable domain, remainder taken from reference TRBV5-8 and TRBJ1-6, is EAGVTQSPTHLIKTRGQQATLRCSPISGHTSVYWYQQALGLGLQFLLWYDEGEERNRGNFPPRFSGRQFPNYSSELNVNALELEDSALYLCASSLGNPSGGHFGNGTRLTVT.